The 26 T cell receptor beta chains below were found in one sample sequenced in a study of shared T cell receptors in the human thymus. Measured with immunoSEQ multiplex PCR; TCRdb has only the in-frame clones, and not every one. The sample lists under 450,000 clones, approximately 95% seen once, with about 0.02% in the top ten. The sample comprised thymocytes. The source is a human donor.

V gene TRBV7-2 combines with J gene TRBJ2-7, with D perhaps TRBD1 or TRBD2 (6 bases each). The CDR3 contains 17 residues. V lost 5 bases to trimming and J lost 3 bases, with 23 bases between them. CDR1 is SGHTA and CDR2 is FQGNSA in the germline V gene. The CDR3 is CASSLRAEGGAVYEQYF. CDR3 bases: TGTGCCAGCAGCCTGAGGGCCGAGGGGGGAGCCGTCTACGAGCAGTACTTC.

The J gene is TRBJ1-2, the V gene TRBV30; 8 bases match TRBD1. V gave up 1 base and J gave up 7 bases; unmatched junction bases: 14. The length of the CDR3 is 16 residues. Germline CDR1 is GTSNPN and CDR2 is SVGIG (reference sequence). DNA for the CDR3: TGTGCCTGGAGTGAGAGGAGTCGTGGGACAGGAGGTGGCTACACCTTC. This encodes CAWSERSRGTGGGYTF.

This clone has only one observation. The chain joins TRBV4-3 to TRBJ2-7; TRBD1 is a possible D gene (5 bases). The CDR3 is 17 residues long. Trimming cost V 0 bases and J 2 bases, with 17 bases left between them. The V gene's germline CDR1 is LGHNA and CDR2 YSLEER. CDR3 loop: CASSQERRRERTYEQYF. DNA for the CDR3: TGCGCCAGCAGCCAAGAACGGCGCAGGGAAAGGACCTACGAGCAGTACTTC.

The chain is built from TRBV13 and TRBJ2-5; no reliable D call. This CDR3 contains 13 residues. V was cut by 0 bases and J by 2 bases, with 4 bases left in between. Looked up from germline, CDR1 is PRHDT and CDR2 is FYEKMQ (reference sequence). The CDR3 DNA sequence: TGTGCCAGCAGCTTAGGCAAACAAGAGACCCAGTACTTC. It codes for CASSLGKQETQYF.

The gene calls are TRBV6-4 and TRBJ2-7, with TRBD2 matching over 9 bases. From germline, CDR1 is MRHNA and CDR2 SNTAGT. The CDR3 loop spans 16 amino acids. V lost 0 bases and J lost 6; bases outside the gene matches: 9. The CDR3 region has the DNA TGTGCCAGCAGTGACTCCCCGGCGGGAGGGCCTCTCGAGCAGTACTTC. This sequence encodes CASSDSPAGGPLEQYF.

This clone occurred once. J is TRBJ1-5 and V is TRBV28; TRBD1 matches at 7 bases. The CDR3 runs 16 residues. J was trimmed by 0 bases and V by 4 bases; bases with no gene match: 6. Germline V gene data show CDR1 as MDHEN and CDR2 as SYDVKM. This CDR3 reads CASSWGTVNSNQPQHF. CDR3 nucleotides: TGTGCCAGCAGTTGGGGGACAGTGAATAGCAATCAGCCCCAGCATTTT. Looking up the rest from reference TRBV28 and TRBJ1-5 gives the full variable domain: DVKVTQSSRYLVKRTGEKVFLECVQDMDHENMFWYRQDPGLGLRLIYFSYDVKMKEKGDIPEGYSVSREKKERFSLILESASTNQTSMYLCASSWGTVNSNQPQHFGDGTRLSIL.

This chain connects TRBV28 to TRBJ2-1, with D perhaps matching TRBD2 (6 bases). Looked up from germline, CDR1 is MDHEN and CDR2 is SYDVKM. The V and J ends lost 8 bases and 7 bases respectively, with 18 bases between them. The CDR3 totals 14 residues. Here the CDR3 reads CASRALWGRNEQFF. Written as DNA, the CDR3 is TGTGCCAGCCGCGCTTTGTGGGGGAGGAATGAGCAGTTCTTC.

The V gene is TRBV29-1, the J gene TRBJ2-7; D is possibly TRBD1 (5 bases). CDR1 and CDR2 (germline): SQVTM, ANQGSEA. CDR3 length: 14 amino acids. Trimming removed 0 bases from V and 7 bases from J, with 16 bases in between. The CDR3 loop is CSVEDLDKASEQYF. The CDR3 DNA sequence: TGCAGCGTTGAAGACCTGGACAAGGCGAGTGAGCAGTACTTC.

The chain couples TRBV21-1 to TRBJ2-1; the table gives TRBD2 as D, unverified against the DNA. TRBV21-1 is annotated as a pseudogene. The CDR3 consists of 17 residues. The CDR3 loop is CASSKLLSGSPYNEQFF. The CDR3 DNA reads TGTGCCAGCAGCAAACTTCTTAGCGGGAGCCCCTACAATGAGCAGTTCTTC.

The gene calls are TRBV19 and TRBJ1-1, with D possibly matching TRBD1 (6 bases). V lost 0 bases and J lost 2, with 19 bases in between. CDR3 length: 18 residues. CDR1 is LNHDA and CDR2 is SQIVND in the germline V gene (reference sequence). This chain's CDR3 is CASSIDSTLDSQNTEAFF. CDR3 DNA sequence: TGTGCCAGTAGTATAGATTCCACCCTGGACAGCCAAAACACTGAAGCTTTCTTT. Based on the CDR3 plus reference TRBV19 and TRBJ1-1, the full variable domain is DGGITQSPKYLFRKEGQNVTLSCEQNLNHDAMYWYRQDPGQGLRLIYYSQIVNDFQKGDIAEGYSVSREKKESFPLTVTSAQKNPTAFYLCASSIDSTLDSQNTEAFFGQGTRLTVV.

This chain connects TRBV19 to TRBJ2-5; 13 nucleotides agree with TRBD2. Germline V gene lookup returns CDR1 LNHDA and CDR2 SQIVND (reference sequence). This CDR3 is built from 15 residues. V shed 5 bases and J 4 bases; nucleotides not matched to a gene: 4. The CDR3 spells CASSLGLAGRETQYF. CDR3 DNA: TGTGCCAGTAGTTTGGGACTAGCGGGAAGAGAGACCCAGTACTTC.

The chain links TRBV28 to TRBJ2-2, with D uncertain. This CDR3 comprises 13 residues. The V end was cut by 7 bases, the J end by 3 bases, with 9 bases between. CDR1 and CDR2 (germline): MDHEN, SYDVKM. The CDR3 is CASNPGDTGELFF. The CDR3 nucleotides read TGTGCCAGCAATCCTGGGGACACCGGGGAGCTGTTTTTT.

The chain carries TRBV19 and TRBJ1-3; maybe TRBD1 (6 bases). The CDR3 loop spans 15 amino acids. Germline loops: CDR1 LNHDA, CDR2 SQIVND (reference sequence). V dropped 0 bases and J dropped 3 bases, with 9 bases sitting between them. The CDR3 loop reads CASSIEGGDGNTIYF. The CDR3, as DNA: TGTGCCAGTAGTATAGAAGGGGGTGATGGAAACACCATATATTTT.

The chain carries TRBV4-1 and TRBJ2-7; TRBD1 matches at 7 bases. After removal of 4 bases from V and 2 bases from J, the junction contained 8 bases not matched to a gene. Germline lookup yields CDR1 MGHRA and CDR2 YSYEKL. This CDR3 is 15 amino acids long. Here the CDR3 reads CASSPPTGVPYEQYF. CDR3 DNA: TGCGCCAGCAGCCCGCCTACAGGGGTCCCCTACGAGCAGTACTTC.

This clone showed up just a few times. DNA for the CDR3: TGCAGCGTTGATAGGGGAAGCGAGACCCAGTACTTC. Translated: CSVDRGSETQYF. The gene calls are TRBV29-1 and TRBJ2-5, with a possible D match to TRBD1 (5 bases). V shed 3 bases and J shed 5 bases, with 10 bases lying between them. The CDR3 extends over 12 amino acids. CDR1 is SQVTM and CDR2 is ANQGSEA in the germline V gene.

The rearrangement uses TRBV6-1 and TRBJ1-2, with unresolved D. This CDR3 contains 19 residues. V shed 2 bases and J shed 0 bases, with 22 bases lying between them. Germline CDR1 and CDR2: MNHNS and SASEGT. The CDR3 bases are TGTGCCAGCAGTGAACCGGAGTGGCCACTGTCAGAACCTAACTATGGCTACACCTTC. Translated: CASSEPEWPLSEPNYGYTF.

The chain carries TRBV5-1 and TRBJ2-7, with D possibly being TRBD2 (6 bases). The CDR3 length is 14 residues. Trimming took 5 bases from V and 0 from J, leaving 12 bases between them. Germline assignment: CDR1 SGHRS and CDR2 YFSETQ. CDR3 bases: TGCGCCAGCAGTTATAGCGGAAGCTCCTACGAGCAGTACTTC. It codes for CASSYSGSSYEQYF.

The chain couples TRBV6-4 to TRBJ1-5, with 8 bases aligning to TRBD1. Trimming cost V 3 bases and J 2 bases; bases outside gene matches: 3. Germline lookup yields CDR1 MRHNA and CDR2 SNTAGT. The CDR3 spans 15 residues. DNA of the CDR3: TGTGCCAGCAGTGAGAGACAGGGGCGCAATCAGCCCCAGCATTTT. Residues: CASSERQGRNQPQHF.

This rearrangement joins TRBV6-6 to TRBJ1-2; D is uncertain. The CDR3 has 13 residues. The germline CDR1 and CDR2 sequences are MNHNY and SVGAGI (reference sequence). V was trimmed by 6 bases and J by 5 bases, leaving 13 bases between them. The CDR3 DNA is TGTGCCAGCAGGAGACACTTACTATATGGCTACACCTTC. Protein sequence: CASRRHLLYGYTF.

The chain carries TRBV27 and TRBJ2-3; D unclear. Deletions cut 6 bases from V and 3 bases from J, with 19 bases between. The CDR3 runs to 16 residues. Germline assignment: CDR1 MNHEY and CDR2 SMNVEV (reference sequence). This chain's CDR3 is CASRQPGPNLTDTQYF. The CDR3 DNA reads as TGTGCCAGCAGGCAACCGGGTCCTAATTTGACAGATACGCAGTATTTT.

V usage is TRBV4-2 and J usage is TRBJ2-7, with TRBD2 matching 8 bases. Trimming cost V 2 bases and J 3 bases; bases outside gene matches: 15. The germline V gene has CDR1 LGHNA and CDR2 YNFKEQ. The CDR3 contains 18 residues. This CDR3 reads CASSQKGPTSGADYEQYF. The DNA of the CDR3 is TGTGCCAGCAGCCAAAAAGGCCCTACTAGCGGTGCCGACTACGAGCAGTACTTC.

The V gene is TRBV27, the J gene TRBJ1-2, with a tentative D call TRBD1 (6 bases). The CDR3 is 13 residues long. The germline CDR1 and CDR2 sequences are MNHEY and SMNVEV (reference sequence). The V and J ends lost 0 bases and 7 bases respectively, with 9 bases between them. CDR3 amino acids: CASSLSQGGGYTF. The CDR3, as DNA: TGTGCCAGCAGTTTATCACAGGGAGGTGGCTACACCTTC.

The rearrangement links TRBV10-3 to TRBJ2-1; 12 positions agree with TRBD2. The CDR3 sequence is 14 residues long. With 6 bases clipped from V and 7 bases from J, the junction kept 4 bases outside the gene matches. Germline CDR1 reads ENHRY; CDR2 reads SYGVKD. The CDR3: CAISGLAGRNEQFF. The CDR3 DNA follows: TGTGCCATCAGCGGACTAGCGGGACGGAATGAGCAGTTCTTC.

Concerning this clone itself: The same CDR3 arises from other DNA sequences in this sample as well. CDR3 amino acids: CASSNGGEKLFF. CDR3 DNA: TGTGCCAGTAGTAACGGGGGAGAAAAACTGTTTTTT. V gene TRBV19 combines with J gene TRBJ1-4; perhaps TRBD1 as D (5 bases). CDR3 length: 12 residues. Germline values: CDR1 LNHDA, CDR2 SQIVND (reference sequence). V lost 4 bases and J lost 8, with 8 bases in between.

The chain carries TRBV5-1 and TRBJ2-7; 10 bases fit TRBD2. From germline, CDR1 is SGHRS and CDR2 YFSETQ. J was trimmed by 6 bases and V by 4 bases; bases with no gene match: 10. This CDR3 comprises 15 residues. The CDR3 sequence: CASSPEGLARLEQYF. The CDR3 bases are TGCGCCAGCAGCCCGGAGGGACTAGCGAGGCTCGAGCAGTACTTC.

The chain recombines TRBV27 with TRBJ1-2; no firm D call. Trimming took off 3 bases at V and 2 bases at J, with 10 bases between the two ends. Germline V gene lookup returns CDR1 MNHEY and CDR2 SMNVEV (reference sequence). The CDR3 runs 14 residues. Here the CDR3 reads CASSLLGGNYGYTF. CDR3 coding DNA: TGTGCCAGCAGTTTGTTAGGAGGGAACTATGGCTACACCTTC.